These T cell receptor beta chains were read from a single sample in a study of glioma-infiltrating T cells after dendritic cell vaccination. Assay used: immunoSEQ multiplex PCR; TCRdb lists only in-frame clones, some missing. The sample carries 90,000 or so clones, 85% to 90% recorded once. The sample was blood, taken before dendritic cell vaccination. These receptors all come from a human donor with glioblastoma. Both conserved end residues are part of each CDR3. The order of the fields is clone size, V gene, J gene, D gene, CDR3 protein, CDR3 DNA. D genes are given only for firm matches. The size of a clone is reported for some rows only, either as once, few or many, or as a class for expanded clones.

>NA|TRBV7-6|TRBJ1-5|TRBD1
CASSLVAAGGASQPQHF
TGTGCCAGCAGCTTAGTGGCGGCAGGGGGTGCGAGTCAGCCCCAGCATTTT
>NA|TRBV7-2|TRBJ2-2|NA
CASSLDHGSTGELFF
TGTGCCAGCAGCTTAGATCATGGGAGCACCGGGGAGCTGTTTTTT
>once|TRBV28|TRBJ2-3|TRBD1
CASSPTGLGQGAGTQYF
TGTGCCAGCAGCCCTACGGGGTTGGGACAGGGGGCCGGTACGCAGTATTTT
>once|TRBV5-5|TRBJ2-1|TRBD2
CASSSPGGNEFF
TGTGCCAGCAGCTCTCCGGGGGGAAATGAGTTCTTC
>NA|TRBV7-2|TRBJ2-7|TRBD2
CASSLVGTSGSSYEQYF
TGTGCCAGCAGCTTAGTAGGGACTAGCGGGAGTTCGTACGAGCAGTACTTC
>NA|TRBV2|TRBJ1-2|TRBD1
CASTRQGARDGYTF
TGTGCCAGCACTAGACAGGGAGCTAGGGATGGCTACACCTTC
>NA|TRBV9|TRBJ2-5|NA
CASSEEASGVLGETQYF
TGTGCCAGCAGCGAGGAGGCGTCAGGGGTTCTCGGAGAGACCCAGTACTTC
>NA|TRBV18|TRBJ2-7|NA
CASSPGSSSYEQYF
TGTGCCAGCTCTCCTGGCTCCAGCTCCTACGAGCAGTACTTC
>NA|TRBV11-2|TRBJ1-1|NA
CASSPGSGWPFF
TGTGCCAGCAGCCCGGGGTCCGGGTGGCCTTTCTTT
>NA|TRBV2|TRBJ2-1|TRBD1
CASSPDRGRNEQFF
TGTGCCAGCAGTCCGGACAGGGGTAGGAATGAGCAGTTCTTC
>few|TRBV4-1|TRBJ1-3|NA
CASSQEGAYGNTIYF
TGCGCCAGCAGCCAGGAAGGGGCTTACGGAAACACCATATATTTT
>many|TRBV27|TRBJ2-7|NA
CASSIRDTAGEQYF
TGTGCCAGCAGTATACGGGACACGGCGGGCGAGCAGTACTTC
>NA|TRBV5-1|TRBJ2-1|TRBD2
CASSLASGSLYNEQFF
TGCGCCAGCAGCTTGGCCAGCGGGAGTCTCTACAATGAGCAGTTCTTC
>NA|TRBV7-9|TRBJ2-1|TRBD2
CASSLDGPRGGYNEQFF
TGTGCCAGCAGCTTAGACGGTCCGCGGGGGGGATACAATGAGCAGTTCTTC
>NA|TRBV5-1|TRBJ1-2|NA
CASSPEPANYGYTF
TGCGCCAGCAGCCCCGAACCCGCGAACTATGGCTACACCTTC
>NA|TRBV30|TRBJ2-7|TRBD2
CAWSIGGSSYEQYF
TGTGCCTGGAGTATTGGCGGGAGTAGCTACGAGCAGTACTTC
>NA|TRBV10-2|TRBJ1-5|NA
CASSDWGRQPQHF
TGCGCCAGCAGTGATTGGGGGCGTCAGCCCCAGCATTTT
>NA|TRBV5-4|TRBJ1-1|NA
CASSLGGLWSTEAFF
TGTGCCAGCAGCTTGGGTGGACTGTGGTCCACTGAAGCTTTCTTT
>once|TRBV19|TRBJ2-5|TRBD2
CASSMGVGLAEETQYF
TGTGCCAGTAGTATGGGTGTGGGACTAGCGGAGGAGACCCAGTACTTC
>NA|TRBV4-1|TRBJ1-1|NA
CASSQEIRVPAFF
TGCGCCAGCAGCCAGGAAATCAGGGTCCCAGCTTTCTTT
>NA|TRBV9|TRBJ2-2|TRBD2
CASSGRGGGAANTGELFF
TGTGCCAGCAGCGGTAGAGGCGGGGGGGCCGCGAACACCGGGGAGCTGTTTTTT
>NA|TRBV5-1|TRBJ2-1|TRBD2
CASSSIAGRSGEQFF
TGCGCCAGCAGCTCGATAGCGGGAAGGTCGGGTGAGCAGTTCTTC
>NA|TRBV5-4|TRBJ1-2|NA
CASSFGTYGYTF
TGTGCCAGCAGCTTTGGCACCTATGGCTACACCTTC